This T cell receptor beta chain comes out of a study of radiation and T cells in renal cell carcinoma. Whole-study results and caveats: Baseline intratumoral clonotype presence is unknown without pretreatment biopsies.

The time point: blood 2 weeks post-SBRT. Regarding treatment: 15 Gy SBRT to primary tumor, nephrectomy 4 weeks later. The germline CDR1 and CDR2 sequences are MGHDK and SYGVNS. The CDR3 covers 11 residues. Trimming pared 5 bases from V and 6 bases from J, leaving 7 bases between. Measured with immunoSEQ multiplex PCR; TCRdb has only the in-frame clones, and not every one. The top ten hold 13% of the sample, which has 150,000 or so clones, approximately 86% seen once. This clone has a handful of counts. The antigen remains unidentified. The sequence was collected from a woman between 45 and 60 years old with renal cell carcinoma. Sample: blood, taken from a patient whose treatment included radiotherapy and nephrectomy. The V call is TRBV25-1, the J call TRBJ1-1; D is unclear. CDR3 protein: CASSLGSEAFF. In DNA form, the CDR3 reads TGTGCCAGCAGTCTAGGGTCTGAAGCTTTCTTT. Variable domain in full (rest from reference TRBV25-1 and TRBJ1-1): EADIYQTPRYLVIGTGKKITLECSQTMGHDKMYWYQQDPGMELHLIHYSYGVNSTEKGDLSSESTVSRIRTEHFPLTLESARPSHTSQYLCASSLGSEAFFGQGTRLTVV.